The 18 T cell receptor beta chains reported below all come from one sample, sequenced in a study of OX40 agonist ivuxolimab in advanced cancers. Assay used: immunoSEQ multiplex PCR; TCRdb lists only in-frame clones, some missing. Of about 24,000 clones detected, just under 75% appear once; the ten largest clones hold approximately 18%. Sequences were derived from CD4+ or CD8+ T cells sorted from blood, sampled in a trial of the OX40 agonist ivuxolimab. Receptors originate from an adult with an advanced solid tumor such as melanoma, head and neck, liver or kidney cancer.

The V and J genes are TRBV9 and TRBJ2-2; perhaps TRBD1 as D (6 bases). Trimming shortened V by 2 bases and J by 4 bases, and 18 bases separated the two germline ends. The CDR3 spans 17 residues. CDR1 is SGDLS, CDR2 YYNGEE, per germline. For the CDR3, the DNA is TGTGCCAGCAGCGTTGGGGGCGGCGGAGGAAGCACCGGGGAGCTGTTTTTT. Residues: CASSVGGGGGSTGELFF.

The chain employs TRBV2 and TRBJ1-1; 7 positions match TRBD1. The J segment lost 0 bases and the V segment lost 11 bases, leaving 9 bases of the junction unmatched. The CDR3 loop spans 14 amino acids. Germline CDR1 SNHLY, CDR2 FYNNEI. CDR3 nucleotides: TGTGCCCTCCCGAGGGGGCTTATGAACACTGAAGCTTTCTTT. It translates to CALPRGLMNTEAFF.

The CDR3: CASSMVGSPQPQHF. CDR3 bases: TGTGCCAGTAGTATGGTAGGGTCGCCTCAGCCCCAGCATTTT. This sequence joins TRBV19 and TRBJ1-5; D uncertain. The CDR3 loop spans 14 amino acids. Deletions cut 3 bases from V and 6 bases from J, with 12 bases between. Germline V gene sequence: CDR1 LNHDA, CDR2 SQIVND (reference sequence).

This clone is medium-sized in the sample. The rearrangement links TRBV6-5 to TRBJ1-1; D unclear. The CDR3 length is 12 residues. The germline gives CDR1 MNHEY, CDR2 SVGAGI. Trimming shortened V by 5 bases and J by 1 base, and 5 bases separated the two germline ends. CDR3 sequence: CASSKTNTEAFF. The CDR3 region has the DNA TGTGCCAGCAGTAAAACGAACACTGAAGCTTTCTTT.

The chain employs TRBV5-1 and TRBJ1-1; 11 bases agree with TRBD1. J lost 0 bases, V lost 0 bases, and 7 bases had no gene match. Germline CDR1 is SGHRS and CDR2 is YFSETQ. The CDR3 is made up of 18 amino acids. Here the CDR3 reads CASSLGDRGALMNTEAFF. CDR3 sequence (DNA): TGCGCCAGCAGCTTGGGGGACAGGGGGGCCCTAATGAACACTGAAGCTTTCTTT.

V gene TRBV9 combines with J gene TRBJ1-3; no clear D gene. The germline V and J ends were trimmed by 4 bases and 6 bases, with 11 bases remaining between them. The CDR3 runs 13 residues. Germline V gene data show CDR1 as SGDLS and CDR2 as YYNGEE. The CDR3, as DNA: TGTGCCAGCAGCCCCCGAGTCGAAAACACCATATATTTT. Translating gives CASSPRVENTIYF.

The chain joins TRBV13 to TRBJ2-7, with 7 bases matching TRBD1. After removal of 3 bases from V and 1 base from J, the junction contained 3 bases not matched to a gene. The CDR3 extends over 14 amino acids. The germline V gene has CDR1 PRHDT and CDR2 FYEKMQ (reference sequence). This chain's CDR3 is CASSFLQGSYEQYF. The CDR3 nucleotides read TGTGCCAGCAGCTTTTTACAGGGGTCCTACGAGCAGTACTTC.

This clone turned up a few times. The chain is built from TRBV27 and TRBJ1-2; the D gene is possibly TRBD1 (6 bases). Trimming pared 7 bases from V and 8 bases from J, leaving 32 bases between. From germline, CDR1 is MNHEY and CDR2 SMNVEV (reference sequence). The CDR3 runs 18 residues. CDR3 region: CASKGRGGRTTVEEGYTF. The CDR3 nucleotides read TGTGCCAGCAAAGGAAGGGGGGGACGGACCACGGTGGAAGAAGGCTACACCTTC.

The rearrangement uses TRBV28 and TRBJ2-5, with D uncertain. Deletions cut 5 bases from V and 7 bases from J, with 11 bases between. Per germline, CDR1 MDHEN and CDR2 SYDVKM. The CDR3 is 12 amino acids. CDR3 coding DNA: TGTGCCAGCAGTCTACTGGACGGGACCCAGTACTTC. Its translation is CASSLLDGTQYF.

The genes are TRBV5-4 and TRBJ2-3; TRBD2 aligns across 7 bases. Germline CDR1 SGHNT, CDR2 YYREEE (reference sequence). Trimming took 4 bases from V and 0 from J; bases not matched to a gene: 14. The CDR3 length is 18 residues. The CDR3, as DNA: TGTGCCAGCAGCCCAATCCCACTAGCGCTTAAGAGCACAGATACGCAGTATTTT. Protein sequence: CASSPIPLALKSTDTQYF.

The chain employs TRBV7-9 and TRBJ1-1; D not resolved. CDR3 length: 15 residues. Germline V gives CDR1 SEHNR, CDR2 FQNEAQ (reference sequence). Trimming left V 5 bases short and J 1 base short, with 14 bases between. The DNA of the CDR3 is TGTGCCAGCAGCGATTTAATCTCCAGGAACACTGAAGCTTTCTTT. As protein: CASSDLISRNTEAFF. Based on the CDR3 plus reference TRBV7-9 and TRBJ1-1, the full variable domain is DTGVSQNPRHKITKRGQNVTFRCDPISEHNRLYWYRQTLGQGPEFLTYFQNEAQLEKSRLLSDRFSAERPKGSFSTLEIQRTEQGDSAMYLCASSDLISRNTEAFFGQGTRLTVV.

This clone was picked up a small number of times. The chain links TRBV14 to TRBJ1-1; the D is unclear. CDR3 length equals 19 residues. Germline V gene sequence: CDR1 SGHDN, CDR2 FVKESK. V was cut by 0 bases and J by 3 bases, with 23 bases left in between. The CDR3 bases are TGTGCCAGCAGCCAAGATTCTGTCTATGACTTAACGGGTGACACTGAAGCTTTCTTT. It codes for CASSQDSVYDLTGDTEAFF.

With regard to this clone: One junction end disagrees with the germline gene, perhaps due to a read error. The rearrangement links TRBV7-7 to TRBJ2-5; D is perhaps TRBD1 (6 bases). Germline CDR1 reads SSHAT; CDR2 reads FNYEAQ (reference sequence). The CDR3 is 15 amino acids. CDR3 amino acids: CASSLLTGIIETQYF. The CDR3 DNA reads as TGTGCTAGCAGCTTGTTGACAGGTATCATAGAGACCCAGTACTTC. The full variable domain, completed using reference TRBV7-7 and TRBJ2-5, is GAGVSQSPRYKVTKRGQDVTLRCDPISSHATLYWYQQALGQGPEFLTYFNYEAQPDKSGLPSDRFSAERPEGSISTLTIQRTEQRDSAMYRCASSLLTGIIETQYFGPGTRLLVL.

This clone was seen a few times. The chain has TRBV7-8 and TRBJ2-7, with D perhaps matching TRBD1 (6 bases). The germline V and J ends were trimmed by 5 bases and 5 bases, with 19 bases remaining between them. The CDR3 sequence is 15 residues long. Germline V lookup: CDR1 SGHVS, CDR2 FQNEAQ. CDR3 bases: TGTGCCAGCAGCCCAGGGGCAGTCTCTATCCACGAGCAGTACTTC. The encoded protein is CASSPGAVSIHEQYF.

Concerning this clone: Different DNA sequences within this sample yield the same CDR3. The chain combines TRBV9 with TRBJ2-7; D remains ambiguous. Germline V lookup: CDR1 SGDLS, CDR2 YYNGEE. V lost 0 bases and J lost 2, with 6 bases in between. CDR3 size: 13 residues. Written as DNA, the CDR3 is TGTGCCAGCAGCGTAGGGGCAGCCTACGAGCAGTACTTC. Translation gives CASSVGAAYEQYF. The full variable domain, its missing parts supplied by reference TRBV9 and TRBJ2-7, is DSGVTQTPKHLITATGQRVTLRCSPRSGDLSVYWYQQSLDQGLQFLIQYYNGEERAKGNILERFSAQQFPDLHSELNLSSLELGDSALYFCASSVGAAYEQYFGPGTRLTVT.

V is TRBV13 and J is TRBJ2-2; no firm D call. CDR1 and CDR2 (germline): PRHDT, FYEKMQ (reference sequence). The CDR3 runs 12 residues. V lost 4 bases and J 5 bases, leaving 5 bases between the germline ends. In DNA, the CDR3 is TGTGCCAGCAGCTCCCGGACCGGGGAGCTGTTTTTT. This gives the protein CASSSRTGELFF.

The chain carries TRBV6-5 and TRBJ2-7, with a possible D match to TRBD2 (5 bases). The germline CDR1 and CDR2 sequences are MNHEY and SVGAGI. V lost 2 bases and J lost 1, with 12 bases in between. The CDR3 has 15 residues. The CDR3 coding sequence is TGTGCCAGCAGTTACCTTCCTAGCAAATCCTACGAGCAGTACTTC. Amino acid sequence: CASSYLPSKSYEQYF.

This clone was detected a few times. The chain employs TRBV11-2 and TRBJ2-1; 13 bases match TRBD2. After removal of 5 bases from V and 9 bases from J, the junction contained 10 bases not matched to a gene. The CDR3 covers 16 residues. Germline V lookup: CDR1 SGHAT, CDR2 FQNNGV. This CDR3 is CASSASLAGGHSEQFF. Written as DNA, the CDR3 is TGTGCCAGCAGCGCATCACTAGCGGGGGGGCATAGTGAGCAGTTCTTC.